The clone carrying this TCR beta chain was recorded only once. Its antigen is currently unknown. TCRdb's table, derived via immunoSEQ multiplex PCR, lists solely in-frame clones and lacks some. The data show about 180,000 clones, approximately 88% seen once. This record belongs to a study of T cell responses to AZD1222 COVID-19 vaccine. Study results and caveats: The reported proportion of spike-specific TCRs targeting unmutated variant regions was nearly half. Spike as a whole was targeted by vaccine-associated CD4 TCRs, dominant at 160-218 and 743-854. Clonal diversity was possibly underestimated, and white British individuals and females predominated among donors. No repertoire was sampled before or during the peak T cell response, only after it.

This receptor was obtained from an adult in good health. Specimen: peripheral blood, collected on day 0 of AZD1222 vaccination.

The CDR3 DNA reads as TGTGCCAGCAGTACACGGGGGCCGGATCAGCCCCAGCATTTT. It specifies CASSTRGPDQPQHF. This chain uses TRBV6-5 with TRBJ1-5; maybe TRBD1 (6 bases). The germline V and J ends were trimmed by 5 bases and 5 bases, with 13 bases remaining between them. CDR3 length equals 14 residues. Germline V gene sequence: CDR1 MNHEY, CDR2 SVGAGI.